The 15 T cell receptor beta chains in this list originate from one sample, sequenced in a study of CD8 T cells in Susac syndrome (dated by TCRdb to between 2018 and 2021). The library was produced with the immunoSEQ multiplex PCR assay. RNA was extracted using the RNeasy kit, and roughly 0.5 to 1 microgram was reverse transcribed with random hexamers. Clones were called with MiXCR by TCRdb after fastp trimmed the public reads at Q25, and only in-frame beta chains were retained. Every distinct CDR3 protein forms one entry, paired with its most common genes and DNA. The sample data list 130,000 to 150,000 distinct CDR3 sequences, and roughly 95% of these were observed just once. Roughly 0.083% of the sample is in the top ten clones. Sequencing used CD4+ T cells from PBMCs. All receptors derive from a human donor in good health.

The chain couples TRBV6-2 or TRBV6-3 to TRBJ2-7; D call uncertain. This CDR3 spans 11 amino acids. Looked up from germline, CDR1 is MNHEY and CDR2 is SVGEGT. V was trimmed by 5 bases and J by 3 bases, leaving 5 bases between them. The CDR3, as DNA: TGTGCCAGCAGTGATCTCTACGAGCAGTACTTC. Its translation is CASSDLYEQYF.

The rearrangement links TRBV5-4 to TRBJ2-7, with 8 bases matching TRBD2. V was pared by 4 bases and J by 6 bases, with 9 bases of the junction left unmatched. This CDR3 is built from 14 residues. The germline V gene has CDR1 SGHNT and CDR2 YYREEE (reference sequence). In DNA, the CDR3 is TGTGCCAGCAGCCCACGGACTAGCTCTCGCGAGCAGTACTTC. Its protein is CASSPRTSSREQYF.

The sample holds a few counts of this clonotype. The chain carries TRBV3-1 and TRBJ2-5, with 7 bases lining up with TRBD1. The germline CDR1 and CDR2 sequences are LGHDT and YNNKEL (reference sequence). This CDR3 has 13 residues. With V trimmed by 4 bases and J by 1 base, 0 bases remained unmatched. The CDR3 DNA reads TGTGCCAGCAGCCGACAGGGCCAAGAGACCCAGTACTTC. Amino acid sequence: CASSRQGQETQYF.

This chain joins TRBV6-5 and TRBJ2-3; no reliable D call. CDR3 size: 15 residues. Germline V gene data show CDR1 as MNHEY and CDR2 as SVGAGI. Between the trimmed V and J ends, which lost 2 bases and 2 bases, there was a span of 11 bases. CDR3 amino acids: CASSYGLGPTDTQYF. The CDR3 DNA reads TGTGCCAGCAGTTACGGGTTGGGCCCCACAGATACGCAGTATTTT.

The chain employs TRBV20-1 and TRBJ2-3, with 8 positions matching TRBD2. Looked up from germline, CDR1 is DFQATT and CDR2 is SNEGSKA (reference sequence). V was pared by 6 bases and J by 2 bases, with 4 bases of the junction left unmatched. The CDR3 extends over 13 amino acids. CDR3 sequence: CSAGGRTTDTQYF. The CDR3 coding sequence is TGCAGTGCCGGCGGGAGGACCACAGATACGCAGTATTTT.

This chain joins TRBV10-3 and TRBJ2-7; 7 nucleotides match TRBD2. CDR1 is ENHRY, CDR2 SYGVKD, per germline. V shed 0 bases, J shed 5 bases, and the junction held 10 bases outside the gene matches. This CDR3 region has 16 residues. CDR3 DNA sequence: TGTGCCATCAGTGAGTCGTTGGCGGGAGTAGTTAACGAGCAGTACTTC. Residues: CAISESLAGVVNEQYF.

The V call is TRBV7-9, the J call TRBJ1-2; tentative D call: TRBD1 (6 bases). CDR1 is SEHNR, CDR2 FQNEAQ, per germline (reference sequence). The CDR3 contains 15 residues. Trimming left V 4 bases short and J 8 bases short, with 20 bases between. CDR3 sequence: CASSSKIQGPRGYTF. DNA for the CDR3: TGTGCCAGCAGCTCCAAAATACAGGGACCTAGGGGCTACACCTTC.

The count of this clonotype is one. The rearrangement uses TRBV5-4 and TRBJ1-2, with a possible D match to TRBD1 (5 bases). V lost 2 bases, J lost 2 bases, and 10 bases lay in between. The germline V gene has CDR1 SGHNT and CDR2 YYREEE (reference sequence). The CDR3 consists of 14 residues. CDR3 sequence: CASSFGRQNYGYTF. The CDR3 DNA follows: TGTGCCAGCAGCTTTGGCAGACAGAACTATGGCTACACCTTC.

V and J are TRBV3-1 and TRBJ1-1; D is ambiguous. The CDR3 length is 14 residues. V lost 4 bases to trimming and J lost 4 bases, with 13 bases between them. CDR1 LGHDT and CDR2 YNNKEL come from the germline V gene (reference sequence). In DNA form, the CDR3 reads TGTGCCAGCAGCCGTCTGCCGGCCGCCACTGAAGCTTTCTTT. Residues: CASSRLPAATEAFF.

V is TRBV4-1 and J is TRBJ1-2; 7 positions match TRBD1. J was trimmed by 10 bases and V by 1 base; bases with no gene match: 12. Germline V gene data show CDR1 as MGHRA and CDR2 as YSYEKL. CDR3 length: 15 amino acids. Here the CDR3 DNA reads TGCGCCAGCAGCCAAGGAGGTACAGGGGTGACAGACTACACCTTC. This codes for CASSQGGTGVTDYTF.

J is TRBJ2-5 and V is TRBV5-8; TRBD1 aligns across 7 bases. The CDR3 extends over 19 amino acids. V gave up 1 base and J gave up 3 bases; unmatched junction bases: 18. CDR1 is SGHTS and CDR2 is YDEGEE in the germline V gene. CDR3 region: CASSLHGSPGAGGKETQYF. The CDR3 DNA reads TGTGCCAGCAGCTTGCATGGCTCCCCCGGGGCAGGGGGAAAAGAGACCCAGTACTTC.

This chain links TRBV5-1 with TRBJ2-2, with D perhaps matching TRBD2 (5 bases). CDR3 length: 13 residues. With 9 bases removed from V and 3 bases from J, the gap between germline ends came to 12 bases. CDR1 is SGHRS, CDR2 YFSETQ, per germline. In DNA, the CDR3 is TGCGCCACGAGGACTTCCGACACCGGGGAGCTGTTTTTT. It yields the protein CATRTSDTGELFF. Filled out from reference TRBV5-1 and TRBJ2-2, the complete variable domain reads KAGVTQTPRYLIKTRGQQVTLSCSPISGHRSVSWYQQTPGQGLQFLFEYFSETQRNKGNFPGRFSGRQFSNSRSEMNVSTLELGDSALYLCATRTSDTGELFFGEGSRLTVL.

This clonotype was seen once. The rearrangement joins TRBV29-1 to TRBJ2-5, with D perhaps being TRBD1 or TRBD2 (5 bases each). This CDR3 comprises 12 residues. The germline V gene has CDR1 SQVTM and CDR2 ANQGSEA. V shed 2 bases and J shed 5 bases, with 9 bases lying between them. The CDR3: CSVERGRETQYF. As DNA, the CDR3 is TGCAGCGTTGAACGGGGACGGGAGACCCAGTACTTC. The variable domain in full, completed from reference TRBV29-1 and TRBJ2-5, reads SAVISQKPSRDICQRGTSLTIQCQVDSQVTMMFWYRQQPGQSLTLIATANQGSEATYESGFVIDKFPISRPNLTFSTLTVSNMSPEDSSIYLCSVERGRETQYFGPGTRLLVL.

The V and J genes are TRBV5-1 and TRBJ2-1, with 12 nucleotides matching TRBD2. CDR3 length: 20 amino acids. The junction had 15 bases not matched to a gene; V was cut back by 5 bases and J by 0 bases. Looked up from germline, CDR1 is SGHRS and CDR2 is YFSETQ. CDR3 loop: CASSYQTSGGFSSSYNEQFF. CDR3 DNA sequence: TGCGCCAGCAGTTACCAGACTAGCGGGGGCTTCTCAAGCTCCTACAATGAGCAGTTCTTC. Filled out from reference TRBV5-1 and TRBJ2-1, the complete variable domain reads KAGVTQTPRYLIKTRGQQVTLSCSPISGHRSVSWYQQTPGQGLQFLFEYFSETQRNKGNFPGRFSGRQFSNSRSEMNVSTLELGDSALYLCASSYQTSGGFSSSYNEQFFGPGTRLTVL.

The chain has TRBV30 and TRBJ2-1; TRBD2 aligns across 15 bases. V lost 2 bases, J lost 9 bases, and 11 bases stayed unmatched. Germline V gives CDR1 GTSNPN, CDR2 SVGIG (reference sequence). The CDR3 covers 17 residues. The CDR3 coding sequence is TGTGCCTGGAGTCCTACTCGGACTAGCGGGAGGGGAGGTGAGCAGTTCTTC. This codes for CAWSPTRTSGRGGEQFF.